This T cell receptor (beta chain) derives from a study of T-cell memory formation after mild COVID-19. V was clipped by 6 bases and J by 5 bases; unmatched bases: 7. Germline loops: CDR1 SGHVS, CDR2 FQNEAQ. There are 15 residues in the CDR3. With respect to this clonotype: Its antigen is still unknown.

A 5'RACE reaction primed in the constant segment made cDNA libraries of TCR alpha and TCR beta, and these carried sample barcodes and UMIs. Each CDR3 protein is one row after TCRdb ran MiXCR on the 5' RACE reads. The sample has approximately 500,000 distinct CDR3 sequences, more than 20% seen once. Points from the study as a whole: CD4/CD8 balance characterized clones contracting day 15 to 85, and CD4+ skew characterized later expanders.

The chain has TRBV7-8 and TRBJ2-1; 10 bases are shared with TRBD2. Sequencing was carried out using PBMCs or a T cell subset sorted from them (not recorded which). The clonotype comes from an adult woman who had mild COVID-19 (a few samples of this study predate the infection). Cell type and time point are not known. The CDR3 is CASRAPGTSDNEQFF. CDR3 nucleotides: TGTGCCAGCAGGGCGCCCGGGACTAGCGACAATGAGCAGTTCTTC.